This is a list of T cell receptor beta chains from one sample in a study of human T cells and chemical hapten exposure. Each CDR3 protein is one row after TCRdb ran MiXCR on the RACE reads. The sample holds roughly 130,000 distinct CDR3 sequences, about 9.4% seen once. Sequenced material: whole blood. These receptors came from a male donor in good health. Some clones in this sample may be carry-over from other donors' samples. The CDR3 runs from the conserved cysteine through the conserved F or W. The D gene is left open where the match is weak. Size is omitted from some rows. Given values are once, few, many or a class for expanded clones.

v_gene: TRBV2
len: 17
abundance: -
d_gene: TRBD1
j_gene: TRBJ1-1
CDR3aa: CASNRVGTGGLNTEAFF
CDR3nt: TGTGCCAGCAACCGGGTAGGGACAGGGGGGCTTAACACTGAAGCTTTCTTT

v_gene: TRBV4-2
len: 13
abundance: -
d_gene: -
j_gene: TRBJ2-7
CDR3aa: CASSHRESYEQYF
CDR3nt: TGTGCCAGCAGCCACAGGGAGTCCTACGAGCAGTACTTC

v_gene: TRBV30
len: 15
abundance: -
d_gene: TRBD2
j_gene: TRBJ2-2
CDR3aa: CAWSRLAGVIGELFF
CDR3nt: TGTGCCTGGAGTCGACTAGCGGGAGTCATCGGGGAGCTGTTTTTT

v_gene: TRBV6-2/TRBV6-3
len: 19
abundance: few
d_gene: -
j_gene: TRBJ1-5
CDR3aa: CASNPPRDGAGLGNQPQHF
CDR3nt: TGTGCCAGCAACCCTCCAAGAGACGGAGCCGGGCTAGGCAATCAGCCCCAGCATTTT

v_gene: TRBV7-9
len: 16
abundance: -
d_gene: TRBD2
j_gene: TRBJ2-1
CDR3aa: CASSPRGGSSYNEQFF
CDR3nt: TGTGCCAGCAGCCCCCGGGGCGGGAGCTCCTACAATGAGCAGTTCTTC

v_gene: TRBV7-9
len: 16
abundance: many
d_gene: -
j_gene: TRBJ2-2
CDR3aa: CASRPKARPNTGELFF
CDR3nt: TGTGCCAGCAGGCCAAAGGCACGGCCGAACACCGGGGAGCTGTTTTTT

v_gene: TRBV7-6
len: 17
abundance: -
d_gene: TRBD2
j_gene: TRBJ2-3
CDR3aa: CASSPLGAGGGTDTQYF
CDR3nt: TGTGCCAGCAGCCCGTTGGGGGCGGGAGGAGGTACAGATACGCAGTATTTT

v_gene: TRBV15
len: 18
abundance: -
d_gene: -
j_gene: TRBJ2-3
CDR3aa: CATSRARWDKQSTDTQYF
CDR3nt: TGTGCCACCAGCAGAGCCCGCTGGGACAAGCAGAGCACAGATACGCAGTATTTT

v_gene: TRBV12-3/TRBV12-4
len: 16
abundance: many
d_gene: -
j_gene: TRBJ2-1
CDR3aa: CATSAGFLSGDNEQFF
CDR3nt: TGTGCCACAAGCGCAGGGTTTCTAAGTGGGGACAATGAGCAGTTCTTC

v_gene: TRBV7-6
len: 13
abundance: many
d_gene: -
j_gene: TRBJ2-3
CDR3aa: CASTPGVTDTQYF
CDR3nt: TGTGCCAGCACCCCGGGAGTCACAGATACGCAGTATTTT

v_gene: TRBV20-1
len: 14
abundance: many
d_gene: TRBD1
j_gene: TRBJ2-1
CDR3aa: CSAKDRVSYNEQFF
CDR3nt: TGCAGTGCCAAGGACAGGGTCTCCTACAATGAGCAGTTCTTC

v_gene: TRBV18
len: 16
abundance: few
d_gene: -
j_gene: TRBJ1-1
CDR3aa: CASSPKLQAMNTEAFF
CDR3nt: TGTGCCAGCTCACCAAAGCTACAGGCGATGAACACTGAAGCTTTCTTT

v_gene: TRBV2
len: 15
abundance: -
d_gene: -
j_gene: TRBJ2-2
CDR3aa: CASRKDSVNTGELFF
CDR3nt: TGTGCCAGCAGAAAGGACAGTGTGAACACCGGGGAGCTGTTTTTT

v_gene: TRBV27
len: 14
abundance: few
d_gene: -
j_gene: TRBJ2-7
CDR3aa: CASSLGRGGSEQYF
CDR3nt: TGTGCCAGCAGTTTAGGGCGTGGAGGTAGTGAGCAGTACTTC

v_gene: TRBV20-1
len: 14
abundance: many
d_gene: -
j_gene: TRBJ1-1
CDR3aa: CSARRGGFGTEAFF
CDR3nt: TGCAGTGCTAGGAGGGGGGGGTTTGGGACTGAAGCTTTCTTT

v_gene: TRBV5-1
len: 14
abundance: few
d_gene: -
j_gene: TRBJ1-1
CDR3aa: CASSLEVPPPEAFF
CDR3nt: TGCGCCAGCAGCTTGGAAGTCCCCCCGCCTGAAGCTTTCTTT

v_gene: TRBV5-5
len: 15
abundance: -
d_gene: -
j_gene: TRBJ1-6
CDR3aa: CASSPPGRYNSPLHF
CDR3nt: TGTGCCAGCAGTCCACCAGGGAGATATAATTCACCCCTCCACTTT

v_gene: TRBV14
len: 15
abundance: -
d_gene: TRBD2
j_gene: TRBJ2-2
CDR3aa: CASSPSTLAGGELFF
CDR3nt: TGTGCCAGCAGCCCCTCAACACTAGCGGGGGGGGAGCTGTTTTTT

v_gene: TRBV2
len: 16
abundance: -
d_gene: -
j_gene: TRBJ2-3
CDR3aa: CASRSFAGANTDTQYF
CDR3nt: TGTGCCAGCAGAAGCTTTGCGGGGGCCAACACAGATACGCAGTATTTT

v_gene: TRBV19
len: 11
abundance: many
d_gene: -
j_gene: TRBJ2-7
CDR3aa: CATQTGREQYF
CDR3nt: TGTGCCACCCAGACAGGCCGCGAGCAGTACTTC

v_gene: TRBV14
len: 15
abundance: many
d_gene: -
j_gene: TRBJ2-7
CDR3aa: CASSQRDSSSYEQYF
CDR3nt: TGTGCCAGCAGCCAACGAGATAGCAGCTCCTACGAGCAGTACTTC

v_gene: TRBV6-6
len: 16
abundance: -
d_gene: TRBD1
j_gene: TRBJ2-2
CDR3aa: CASSYSTGGYTGELFF
CDR3nt: TGTGCCAGCAGTTACTCGACAGGGGGCTACACCGGGGAGCTGTTTTTT

v_gene: TRBV6-6
len: 14
abundance: -
d_gene: -
j_gene: TRBJ1-5
CDR3aa: CASSYPEGLQPQHF
CDR3nt: TGTGCCAGCAGTTACCCTGAGGGTTTACAGCCCCAGCATTTT

v_gene: TRBV30
len: 16
abundance: -
d_gene: TRBD2
j_gene: TRBJ2-2
CDR3aa: CAWSVLAGVNTGELFF
CDR3nt: TGTGCCTGGAGTGTACTAGCGGGAGTGAACACCGGGGAGCTGTTTTTT

v_gene: TRBV2
len: 14
abundance: few
d_gene: TRBD1
j_gene: TRBJ2-5
CDR3aa: CASSEYRGQETQYF
CDR3nt: TGTGCCAGCAGTGAGTACAGGGGTCAGGAGACCCAGTACTTC

v_gene: TRBV5-4
len: 17
abundance: many
d_gene: TRBD1
j_gene: TRBJ2-2
CDR3aa: CASSPVGTGVITGELFF
CDR3nt: TGTGCCAGCAGCCCGGTCGGGACAGGGGTAATCACCGGGGAGCTGTTTTTT

v_gene: TRBV5-4
len: 16
abundance: few
d_gene: -
j_gene: TRBJ2-7
CDR3aa: CASSLDLSGSSYEQYF
CDR3nt: TGTGCCAGCAGCTTGGACCTGTCCGGTAGCTCCTACGAGCAGTACTTC

v_gene: TRBV6-2/TRBV6-3
len: 14
abundance: many
d_gene: -
j_gene: TRBJ2-2
CDR3aa: CASTRQGHTGELFF
CDR3nt: TGTGCCAGCACGCGGCAGGGCCACACCGGGGAGCTGTTTTTT

v_gene: TRBV29-1
len: 11
abundance: few
d_gene: -
j_gene: TRBJ1-4
CDR3aa: CSVEGNEKLFF
CDR3nt: TGCAGCGTTGAGGGGAATGAAAAACTGTTTTTT

v_gene: TRBV29-1
len: 14
abundance: -
d_gene: TRBD1
j_gene: TRBJ2-3
CDR3aa: CSVGQGLITDTQYF
CDR3nt: TGCAGCGTTGGACAGGGTCTTATCACAGATACGCAGTATTTT

v_gene: TRBV7-2
len: 15
abundance: few
d_gene: -
j_gene: TRBJ2-1
CDR3aa: CASSFGGGTSREQFF
CDR3nt: TGTGCCAGCAGCTTTGGTGGGGGTACTAGCCGTGAGCAGTTCTTC

v_gene: TRBV4-2
len: 15
abundance: -
d_gene: -
j_gene: TRBJ2-7
CDR3aa: CASSQAATGPYEQYF
CDR3nt: TGTGCCAGCAGCCAAGCCGCGACCGGACCCTACGAGCAGTACTTC

v_gene: TRBV20-1
len: 13
abundance: -
d_gene: -
j_gene: TRBJ1-4
CDR3aa: CSAQEGMREKLFF
CDR3nt: TGCAGTGCTCAGGAGGGTATGAGGGAAAAACTGTTTTTT

v_gene: TRBV3-1
len: 13
abundance: -
d_gene: -
j_gene: TRBJ1-3
CDR3aa: CASSQLSGNTIYF
CDR3nt: TGTGCCAGCAGCCAACTCTCTGGAAACACCATATATTTT

v_gene: TRBV18
len: 15
abundance: many
d_gene: TRBD2
j_gene: TRBJ2-3
CDR3aa: CASSSSSGGTDTQYF
CDR3nt: TGTGCCAGCTCATCTTCTAGCGGGGGCACAGATACGCAGTATTTT

v_gene: TRBV19
len: 16
abundance: -
d_gene: TRBD2
j_gene: TRBJ2-1
CDR3aa: CASVVSGLSSYNEQFF
CDR3nt: TGTGCCAGCGTTGTTAGCGGGCTAAGCTCCTACAATGAGCAGTTCTTC

v_gene: TRBV7-2
len: 13
abundance: -
d_gene: TRBD1
j_gene: TRBJ2-3
CDR3aa: CASRTGVADTQYF
CDR3nt: TGTGCCAGCAGGACAGGGGTGGCAGATACGCAGTATTTT

v_gene: TRBV7-6
len: 13
abundance: -
d_gene: -
j_gene: TRBJ1-6
CDR3aa: CASSLTVRSPLHF
CDR3nt: TGTGCCAGCAGCTTAACGGTCCGTTCACCCCTCCACTTT

v_gene: TRBV20-1
len: 16
abundance: many
d_gene: TRBD2
j_gene: TRBJ2-1
CDR3aa: CSARPGLAGLLNEQFF
CDR3nt: TGCAGTGCTAGACCGGGACTAGCGGGATTACTCAATGAGCAGTTCTTC

v_gene: TRBV28
len: 16
abundance: few
d_gene: -
j_gene: TRBJ1-5
CDR3aa: CASSLGPGPSNQPQHF
CDR3nt: TGTGCCAGCAGTTTGGGACCGGGACCCAGCAATCAGCCCCAGCATTTT

v_gene: TRBV9
len: 13
abundance: -
d_gene: -
j_gene: TRBJ1-1
CDR3aa: CASSVGTASEAFF
CDR3nt: TGTGCCAGCAGCGTAGGAACAGCCTCTGAAGCTTTCTTT

v_gene: TRBV29-1
len: 11
abundance: few
d_gene: -
j_gene: TRBJ1-1
CDR3aa: CSVDNRAEAFF
CDR3nt: TGCAGCGTTGATAACAGGGCTGAAGCTTTCTTT

v_gene: TRBV15
len: 14
abundance: -
d_gene: -
j_gene: TRBJ2-7
CDR3aa: CATSRDGDHYEQYF
CDR3nt: TGTGCCACCAGCAGAGATGGGGACCACTACGAGCAGTACTTC

v_gene: TRBV20-1
len: 15
abundance: few
d_gene: TRBD2
j_gene: TRBJ2-4
CDR3aa: CSAKSGRAAKNIQYF
CDR3nt: TGCAGTGCCAAGAGCGGGAGGGCCGCCAAAAACATTCAGTACTTC

v_gene: TRBV19
len: 15
abundance: -
d_gene: -
j_gene: TRBJ1-5
CDR3aa: CASSISGHSNQPQHF
CDR3nt: TGTGCCAGTAGTATATCTGGGCACAGCAATCAGCCCCAGCATTTT

v_gene: TRBV25-1
len: 15
abundance: -
d_gene: -
j_gene: TRBJ2-1
CDR3aa: CASSDPGTGDNEQFF
CDR3nt: TGTGCCAGCAGTGACCCAGGGACGGGTGACAATGAGCAGTTCTTC